There are many counts of the clone carrying this TCR beta chain. Its antigen is not identified. V dropped 7 bases and J dropped 1 base, with 22 bases sitting between them. CDR1 is SGHAT, CDR2 FQNNGV, per germline. The CDR3 is 17 residues long. This specimen comes from a study of Graves' ophthalmopathy and Graves' hyperthyroidism. Study background: At initial diagnosis, peripheral blood was obtained, and this preceded any treatment. Notes on the study in general: It was with roughly 71% sensitivity and about 72% specificity that the model predicted ophthalmopathy progression. In blood appeared most of the expanded thyroid clonotypes whose frequency exceeded 0.001.

TCR beta CDR3 regions were amplified from RNA transcripts. First-round RT-PCR with HTBI primers preceded a second-round multiplex PCR. MiXCR, run by TCRdb on the multiplex PCR reads, gives a single entry per CDR3 protein. The sample contains approximately 460,000 distinct CDR3 sequences, 14% of which appear only once. This sequence was found in a woman in her thirties with Graves' ophthalmopathy. The chain links TRBV11-2 to TRBJ1-1; a weak D match, TRBD1 (6 bases). Sequencing was done on a sample of blood. The CDR3 sequence is CASTSYSGTLQNTEAFF. In nucleotides, the CDR3 is TGTGCCAGCACCTCTTATTCCGGGACACTTCAGAACACTGAAGCTTTCTTT.